One and the same sample provided the 7 T cell receptor beta chains below, sequenced in a study of OX40 agonist ivuxolimab in advanced cancers. Clones were read by immunoSEQ multiplex PCR, and TCRdb kept only the in-frame ones, dropping some. Of fewer than 50,000 clones in the sample, around 83% were seen once. Material: CD4+ or CD8+ T cells sorted from blood, obtained in a trial of the OX40 agonist ivuxolimab. These receptors all stem from an adult with an advanced solid tumor such as melanoma, head and neck, liver or kidney cancer.

In regard to this clone: A read error may account for a junction end that differs from germline. The same CDR3 also results from other DNA sequences found in this sample. The rearrangement uses TRBV30 and TRBJ1-2, with D possibly TRBD1 on 5 matching bases. The germline gives CDR1 GTSNPN, CDR2 SVGIG (reference sequence). The CDR3 is made up of 12 amino acids. CDR3 loop: CAWSRQGDGYTF. CDR3 DNA: TGCGCCTGGAGTCGTCAGGGCGATGGCTACACCTTC.

The chain employs TRBV5-8 and TRBJ1-5; 10 positions match TRBD1. This CDR3 region has 18 residues. The V segment lost 2 bases and the J segment 4 bases; nucleotides outside the gene matches: 12. From germline, CDR1 is SGHTS and CDR2 YDEGEE. This CDR3 reads CASSFSGGDRGRNQPQHF. The DNA of the CDR3 is TGTGCCAGCAGCTTTAGCGGGGGAGACAGGGGGCGAAATCAGCCCCAGCATTTT.

In its sample, this clone was seen once. The chain combines TRBV10-2 with TRBJ2-5, with TRBD2 as a possible D gene (7 bases). This CDR3 has 15 residues. V lost 5 bases to trimming and J lost 4 bases, with 17 bases between them. Germline lookup yields CDR1 WSHSY and CDR2 SAAADI. The CDR3 nucleotides read TGCGCCAGCAGTACCCGCTCGGGGGGCCGAGAGACCCAGTACTTC. Translating it yields CASSTRSGGRETQYF.

CDR3 protein: CASSLRSVPNDEQYF. The DNA of the CDR3 is TGCGCCAGCAGCTTGCGGAGCGTCCCGAACGACGAGCAGTACTTC. This rearrangement joins TRBV5-1 to TRBJ2-7, with no clear D. From germline, CDR1 is SGHRS and CDR2 YFSETQ. The ends were cut back, 1 base at V and 5 bases at J, with 16 bases in the middle. The CDR3 is 15 amino acids.

This clone was seen a single time. At one end the junction does not follow the germline gene, possibly because of a read error. CDR3 sequence: CASSVAGPTYNERFF. CDR3 in DNA: TGTGCCAGCAGCGTAGCGGGCCCTACCTACAATGAGCGGTTCTTC. The chain combines TRBV28 with TRBJ2-1, with 7 nucleotides matching TRBD2. This CDR3 is 15 amino acids long. Germline V lookup: CDR1 MDHEN, CDR2 SYDVKM.

This clone has a handful of counts. V and J are TRBV5-4 and TRBJ2-7; 10 nucleotides align to TRBD1. The J segment lost 4 bases and the V segment lost 2 bases, leaving 6 bases of the junction unmatched. Looked up from germline, CDR1 is SGHNT and CDR2 is YYREEE (reference sequence). The CDR3 has 15 residues. CDR3 DNA sequence: TGTGCCAGCAGCTTAGGGACAGGGGTACAATACGAGCAGTACTTC. Its protein is CASSLGTGVQYEQYF.

The chain has TRBV2 and TRBJ1-4, with D perhaps matching TRBD1 (5 bases). V shed 3 bases and J shed 4 bases, with 9 bases lying between them. Germline CDR1 and CDR2: SNHLY and FYNNEI. The CDR3 is 14 amino acids. The chain's CDR3 is CASSEGQINEKLFF. The DNA of the CDR3 is TGTGCCAGCAGTGAGGGGCAGATTAATGAAAAACTGTTTTTT.